Sequencing of this T cell receptor beta chain was carried out in a study of cytomegalovirus exposure and HLA in healthy donors. Study results and caveats: Cytomegalovirus association was assigned to approximately 160 TCR beta chains.

As regards this clone: Its matching antigen is unknown.

Sequenced by immunoSEQ multiplex PCR; TCRdb stores in-frame clones only, minus some. The sample includes about 200,000 clones, around 84% of them seen just once. The donors were part of the validation cohort, which consisted of approximately 110 subjects and was separate from the first cohort of several hundred subjects. The CDR3 extends over 15 amino acids. Trimming removed 1 base at V and 0 bases at J, with 8 bases between. CDR1 and CDR2 from the germline V gene are SGHNT and YYREEE (reference sequence). This chain joins TRBV5-4 and TRBJ1-3, with D hard to call. This TCR derives from a woman in her 30s in good health and CMV-seropositive. Sequenced: PBMCs. As DNA, the CDR3 is TGTGCCAGCAGCTTGTTTGCGGGCTCTGGAAACACCATATATTTT. Its protein product is CASSLFAGSGNTIYF.